The TCR beta chain described here comes from a study of tissue T cells after allogeneic stem cell transplantation. Study information: Adult allogeneic hematopoietic cell transplant recipients with steroid-refractory graft-versus-host disease were prospectively enrolled for research autopsy. Of the grafts for graft-versus-host disease patients, several were unmodified and three CD34-selected. Study-level results: Shared clones across patients were few; motif clustering revealed tissue-specific shared signatures. Only a limited share of tissue TCRs appeared in blood or spleen.

This CDR3 comprises 15 residues. The V gene's germline CDR1 is KGHSH and CDR2 LQKENI. V was pared by 2 bases and J by 5 bases, with 15 bases between. The method was immunoSEQ multiplex PCR; TCRdb's version includes in-frame clones alone and lacks a portion of them. The sample includes some 43,000 clones, roughly 92% of them seen just once. For this clone: Its target is unknown.

The sequencing used blood, collected before transplantation. This chain connects TRBV18 to TRBJ1-1; D is possibly TRBD1 (5 bases). The TCR sequence derives from a woman aged 35 to 70 who later had graft-versus-host disease after an allogeneic stem cell transplant. Here the CDR3 reads CASSPSLGGVTEAFF. CDR3 sequence (DNA): TGTGCCAGCTCACCATCTCTTGGGGGAGTTACTGAAGCTTTCTTT.